These 11 T cell receptor beta chains came from one sample sequenced in a study of shared clonotypes between healthy human individuals. The method was immunoSEQ multiplex PCR; TCRdb's version includes in-frame clones alone and lacks a portion of them. The table includes roughly 680,000 clones, around 77% detected once. The sample comprised memory CD4+ T cells sorted from blood. Specified subset: CD45RA-negative fraction. These receptors all come from a woman in her 30s in good health.

The V call is TRBV11-3, the J call TRBJ2-1; D might be TRBD2 (5 bases). The germline V gene has CDR1 SGHNT and CDR2 YENEEA. The CDR3 runs 13 residues. Trimming took 2 bases from V and 7 from J, leaving 9 bases between them. The chain's CDR3 is CASSLNRGNEQFF. The CDR3 nucleotides read TGTGCCAGCAGCTTAAATCGGGGTAATGAGCAGTTCTTC.

In this sample, this clone turned up many times. V and J are TRBV30 and TRBJ2-3; TRBD2 agrees at 10 bases. The CDR3 totals 16 residues. Germline loops: CDR1 GTSNPN, CDR2 SVGIG (reference sequence). After removal of 0 bases from V and 2 bases from J, the junction contained 5 bases not matched to a gene. CDR3 nucleotide sequence: TGTGCCTGGAGTGTACGAGCGGGAGGGCTCACAGATACGCAGTATTTT. It yields the protein CAWSVRAGGLTDTQYF. Complete variable domain (other parts from reference TRBV30 and TRBJ2-3): SQTIHQWPATLVQPVGSPLSLECTVEGTSNPNLYWYRQAAGRGLQLLFYSVGIGQISSEVPQNLSASRPQDRQFILSSKKLLLSDSGFYLCAWSVRAGGLTDTQYFGPGTRLTVL.

There are a few counts of this clone. V usage is TRBV25-1 and J usage is TRBJ2-2; D possibly corresponds to TRBD2 (6 bases). Deletions cut 6 bases from V and 0 bases from J, with 11 bases between. Germline V CDR1 and CDR2: MGHDK, SYGVNS. The CDR3 has 15 residues. CDR3 loop: CASSAGTPNTGELFF. The CDR3, as DNA: TGTGCCAGCAGCGCCGGGACTCCGAACACCGGGGAGCTGTTTTTT.

This clone came up a few times. The gene calls are TRBV10-3 and TRBJ2-3, with 8 bases fitting TRBD2. Trimming cost V 8 bases and J 6 bases; bases outside gene matches: 7. The CDR3 length is 13 residues. Germline CDR1 is ENHRY and CDR2 is SYGVKD. For the CDR3, the DNA is TGTGCCATCGGGGGGCGGGAGGTGGATACGCAGTATTTT. Translation: CAIGGREVDTQYF.

This chain joins TRBV5-6 and TRBJ2-7; D is unclear. The germline gives CDR1 SGHDT, CDR2 YYEEEE. V lost 4 bases and J lost 0, with 5 bases in between. This CDR3 is built from 12 residues. The CDR3 region has the DNA TGTGCCAGCAGCGATTACTCCTACGAGCAGTACTTC. It is translated as CASSDYSYEQYF.

The chain links TRBV25-1 to TRBJ2-1, with D unresolved. CDR3 length equals 14 residues. The V gene's germline CDR1 is MGHDK and CDR2 SYGVNS. V was cut by 7 bases and J by 2 bases, with 12 bases left in between. DNA for the CDR3: TGTGCCAGCATAGGACGGCAGCCCTACAATGAGCAGTTCTTC. Protein product: CASIGRQPYNEQFF.

The chain has TRBV19 and TRBJ1-5; no firm D call. V was cut by 1 base and J by 6 bases, with 4 bases left in between. CDR1 LNHDA and CDR2 SQIVND come from the germline V gene (reference sequence). This CDR3 comprises 12 residues. CDR3 sequence (DNA): TGTGCCAGTAGTATAGTCGCTCAGCCCCAGCATTTT. It encodes CASSIVAQPQHF.

This chain joins TRBV10-2 and TRBJ2-7; no firm D call. Per the germline V gene, CDR1 is WSHSY and CDR2 is SAAADI. The CDR3 consists of 14 residues. The V gene lost 2 bases and the J gene lost 12 bases, with 20 bases spanning the gap. CDR3 in amino acids: CASSEPYDAAKRYF. The CDR3 region has the DNA TGCGCCAGCAGTGAGCCATACGACGCCGCGAAGCGGTACTTC.

The chain recombines TRBV2 with TRBJ2-5; no clear D. CDR3 length equals 12 residues. Trimming took off 3 bases at V and 4 bases at J, with 6 bases between the two ends. Germline V gene sequence: CDR1 SNHLY, CDR2 FYNNEI. Here the CDR3 DNA reads TGTGCCAGCAGTGAGGTCAGAGAGACCCAGTACTTC. This gives the protein CASSEVRETQYF.

This clone has only a few counts. The chain combines TRBV7-2 with TRBJ2-1, with D tentatively TRBD2 (6 bases). Per germline, CDR1 SGHTA and CDR2 FQGNSA. Trimming pared 5 bases from V and 10 bases from J, leaving 15 bases between. CDR3 length equals 13 residues. CDR3 residues: CASSPIAGREQFF. The CDR3 DNA follows: TGTGCCAGCAGCCCGATCGCGGGAAGGGAGCAGTTCTTC.

The chain is built from TRBV27 and TRBJ2-3, with 8 bases lining up with TRBD2. The V segment lost 4 bases and the J segment 3 bases; nucleotides outside the gene matches: 6. The length of the CDR3 is 15 residues. CDR1 is MNHEY, CDR2 SMNVEV, per germline (reference sequence). CDR3 sequence reads: CASSSGRARTDTQYF. In DNA, the CDR3 is TGTGCCAGCAGTTCCGGGAGGGCCCGAACAGATACGCAGTATTTT.